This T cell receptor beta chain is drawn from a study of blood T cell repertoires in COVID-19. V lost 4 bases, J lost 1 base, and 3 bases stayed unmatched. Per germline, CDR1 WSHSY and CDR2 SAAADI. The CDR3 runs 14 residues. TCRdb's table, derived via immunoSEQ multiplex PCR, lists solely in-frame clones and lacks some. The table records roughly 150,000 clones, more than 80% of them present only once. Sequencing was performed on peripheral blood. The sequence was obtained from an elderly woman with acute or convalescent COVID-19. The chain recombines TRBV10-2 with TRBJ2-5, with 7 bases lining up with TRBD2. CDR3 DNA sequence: TGCGCCAGCAGTGTGGGGGGGGGCCAAGAGACCCAGTACTTC. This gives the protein CASSVGGGQETQYF.